This T cell receptor (beta chain) stems from a study of T-cell reconstitution after alpha-beta-depleted transplantation in children. Unique molecular identifiers were incorporated during preparation of the TCRbeta library. Using its own MiXCR run on the PCR reads, TCRdb lists one record per CDR3 protein. Of over 85,000 distinct CDR3 sequences listed, around 10% are singletons. This CDR3 contains 14 residues. Germline V gene data show CDR1 as DFQATT and CDR2 as SNEGSKA (reference sequence). V lost 3 bases and J 7 bases, leaving 16 bases between the germline ends. The sample holds many counts of this clonotype.

This chain joins TRBV20-1 and TRBJ1-5; a weak D match, TRBD1 (6 bases). The TCR originated in a human donor who donated a stem cell graft to a child with acute lymphoblastic leukemia. Sequences were derived from PBMCs from the stem cell graft donor, sampled from the stem cell graft. CDR3 loop: CSASARGGGQPQHF. The CDR3 DNA sequence: TGCAGTGCTAGTGCGCGAGGGGGAGGACAGCCCCAGCATTTT.